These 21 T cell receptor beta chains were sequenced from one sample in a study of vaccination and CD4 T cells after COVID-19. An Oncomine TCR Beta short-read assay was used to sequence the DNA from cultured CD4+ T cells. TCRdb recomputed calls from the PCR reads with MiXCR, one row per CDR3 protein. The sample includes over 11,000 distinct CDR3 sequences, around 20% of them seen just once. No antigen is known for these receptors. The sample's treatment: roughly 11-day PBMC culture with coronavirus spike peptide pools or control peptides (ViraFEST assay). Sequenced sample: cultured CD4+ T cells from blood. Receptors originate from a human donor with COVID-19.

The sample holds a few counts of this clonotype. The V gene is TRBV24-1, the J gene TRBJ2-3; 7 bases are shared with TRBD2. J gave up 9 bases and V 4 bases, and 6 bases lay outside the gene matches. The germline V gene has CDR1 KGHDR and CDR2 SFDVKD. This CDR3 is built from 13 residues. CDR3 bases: TGTGCCACCAGTGACCACGGGGGGAAGACGCAGTATTTT. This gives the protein CATSDHGGKTQYF.

CDR3 region: CASSSRTGQGVAEQYF. DNA for the CDR3: TGTGCCAGCAGTTCCCGAACGGGACAGGGGGTAGCCGAGCAGTACTTC. The chain couples TRBV27 to TRBJ2-7, with 11 bases matching TRBD1. The V and J ends lost 4 bases and 6 bases, in that order; junction bases with no gene match: 11. The CDR3 runs to 16 residues. CDR1 and CDR2 (germline): MNHEY, SMNVEV (reference sequence).

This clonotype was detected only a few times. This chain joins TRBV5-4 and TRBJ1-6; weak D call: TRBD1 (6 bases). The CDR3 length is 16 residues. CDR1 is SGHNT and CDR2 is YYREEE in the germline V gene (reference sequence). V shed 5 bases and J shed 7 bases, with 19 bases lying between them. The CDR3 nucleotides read TGTGCCAGCAGTTCCCCTAAGACAGGTGTGAATTCACCCCTCCACTTT. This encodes CASSSPKTGVNSPLHF.

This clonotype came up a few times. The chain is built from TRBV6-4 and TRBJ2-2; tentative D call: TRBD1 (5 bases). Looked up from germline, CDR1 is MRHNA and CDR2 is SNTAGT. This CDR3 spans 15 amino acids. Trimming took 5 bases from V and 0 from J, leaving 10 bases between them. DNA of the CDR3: TGTGCCAGCAGTCCAGGGAACGCGAACACCGGGGAGCTGTTTTTT. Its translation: CASSPGNANTGELFF.

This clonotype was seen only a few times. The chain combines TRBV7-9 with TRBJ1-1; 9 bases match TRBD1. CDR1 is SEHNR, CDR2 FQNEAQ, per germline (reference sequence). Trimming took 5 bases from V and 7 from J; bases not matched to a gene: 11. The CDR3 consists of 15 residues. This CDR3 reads CASSTTVQGAIEAFF. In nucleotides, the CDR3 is TGTGCCAGCAGCACTACGGTACAGGGGGCAATTGAAGCTTTCTTT.

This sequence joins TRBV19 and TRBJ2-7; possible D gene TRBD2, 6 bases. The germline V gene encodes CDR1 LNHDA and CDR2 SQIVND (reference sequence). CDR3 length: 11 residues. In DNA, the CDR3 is TGTGCAGCGGGTCTAATTTACGAGCAGTACTTC. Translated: CAAGLIYEQYF.

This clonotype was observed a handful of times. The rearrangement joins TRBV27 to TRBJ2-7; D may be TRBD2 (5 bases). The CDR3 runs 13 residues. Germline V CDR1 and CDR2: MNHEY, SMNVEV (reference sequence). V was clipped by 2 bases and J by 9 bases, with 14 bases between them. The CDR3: CASSLQAEDSQYF. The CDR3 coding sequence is TGTGCCAGCAGTTTACAGGCAGAGGACTCGCAGTACTTC.

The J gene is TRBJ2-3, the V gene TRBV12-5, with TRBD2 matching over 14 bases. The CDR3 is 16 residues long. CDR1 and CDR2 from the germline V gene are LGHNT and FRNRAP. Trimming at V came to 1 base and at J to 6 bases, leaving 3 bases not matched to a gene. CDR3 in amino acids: CASGLGLAGGDDTQYF. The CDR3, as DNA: TGTGCTAGTGGTTTGGGACTAGCGGGGGGGGATGATACGCAGTATTTT.

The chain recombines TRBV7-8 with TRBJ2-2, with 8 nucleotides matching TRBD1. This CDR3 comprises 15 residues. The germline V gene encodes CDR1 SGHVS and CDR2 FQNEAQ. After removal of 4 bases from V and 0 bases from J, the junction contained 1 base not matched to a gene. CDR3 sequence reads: CASSWGQANTGELFF. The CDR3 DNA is TGTGCCAGCAGCTGGGGACAGGCGAACACCGGGGAGCTGTTTTTT.

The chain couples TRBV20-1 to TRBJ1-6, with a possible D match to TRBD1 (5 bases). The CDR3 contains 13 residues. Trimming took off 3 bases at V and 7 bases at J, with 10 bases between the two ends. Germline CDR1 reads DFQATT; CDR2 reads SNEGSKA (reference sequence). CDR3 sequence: CSASPEGNSPLHF. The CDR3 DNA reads TGCAGTGCTAGCCCGGAGGGGAATTCACCCCTCCACTTT.

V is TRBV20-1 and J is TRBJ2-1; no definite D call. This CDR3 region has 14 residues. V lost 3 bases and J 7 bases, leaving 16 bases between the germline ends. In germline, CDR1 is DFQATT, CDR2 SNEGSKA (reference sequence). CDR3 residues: CSASGHPRLNEQFF. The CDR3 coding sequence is TGCAGTGCTAGCGGCCATCCTCGGCTTAATGAGCAGTTCTTC.

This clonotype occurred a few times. CDR3 amino acids: CASSPRGRGREQYF. CDR3 DNA: TGTGCCAGCAGTCCCAGGGGGCGGGGTAGGGAGCAGTACTTC. The rearrangement uses TRBV6-1 and TRBJ2-7; TRBD1 aligns across 8 bases. The ends lost 5 bases at V and 7 bases at J; junction bases unmatched: 10. Germline CDR1 MNHNS, CDR2 SASEGT. This CDR3 has 14 amino acids.

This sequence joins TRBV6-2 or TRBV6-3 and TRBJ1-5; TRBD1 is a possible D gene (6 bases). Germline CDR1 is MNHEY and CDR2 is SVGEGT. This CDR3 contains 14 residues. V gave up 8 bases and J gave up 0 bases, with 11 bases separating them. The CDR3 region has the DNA TGTGCCAGCCACCGGACAGATAGCAATCAGCCCCAGCATTTT. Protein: CASHRTDSNQPQHF.

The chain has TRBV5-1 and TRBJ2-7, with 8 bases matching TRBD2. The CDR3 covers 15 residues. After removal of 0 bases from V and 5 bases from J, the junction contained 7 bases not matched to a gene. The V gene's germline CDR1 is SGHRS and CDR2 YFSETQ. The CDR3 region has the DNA TGCGCCAGCAGCTTGGTTAGCACTAGCGGCCACGAGCAGTACTTC. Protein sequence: CASSLVSTSGHEQYF.

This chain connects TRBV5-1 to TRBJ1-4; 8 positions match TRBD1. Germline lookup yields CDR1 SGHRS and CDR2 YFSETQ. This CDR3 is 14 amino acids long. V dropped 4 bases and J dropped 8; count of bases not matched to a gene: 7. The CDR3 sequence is CASSPGGAEEKLFF. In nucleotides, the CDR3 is TGCGCCAGCAGCCCAGGGGGCGCGGAAGAAAAACTGTTTTTT.

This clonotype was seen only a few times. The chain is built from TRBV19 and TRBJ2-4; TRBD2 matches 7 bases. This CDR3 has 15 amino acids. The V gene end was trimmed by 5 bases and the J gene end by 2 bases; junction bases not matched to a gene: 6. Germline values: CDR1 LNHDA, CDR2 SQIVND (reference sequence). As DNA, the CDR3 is TGTGCCAGTAGTCCCGGCGGGGGACCCAAAAACATTCAGTACTTC. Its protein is CASSPGGGPKNIQYF.

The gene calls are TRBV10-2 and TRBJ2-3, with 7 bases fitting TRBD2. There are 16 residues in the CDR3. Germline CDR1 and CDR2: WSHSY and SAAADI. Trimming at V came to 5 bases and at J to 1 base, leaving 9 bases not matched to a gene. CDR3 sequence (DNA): TGCGCCAGCAGTCCCTTTGGGGGGGGGGGCACAGATACGCAGTATTTT. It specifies CASSPFGGGGTDTQYF.

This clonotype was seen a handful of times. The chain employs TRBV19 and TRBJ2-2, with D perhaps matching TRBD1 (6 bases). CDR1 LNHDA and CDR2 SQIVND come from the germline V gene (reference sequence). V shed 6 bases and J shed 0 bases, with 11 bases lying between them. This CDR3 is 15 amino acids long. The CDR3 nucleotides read TGTGCCAGTAGCCCTACAGGGCCGAACACCGGGGAGCTGTTTTTT. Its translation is CASSPTGPNTGELFF.

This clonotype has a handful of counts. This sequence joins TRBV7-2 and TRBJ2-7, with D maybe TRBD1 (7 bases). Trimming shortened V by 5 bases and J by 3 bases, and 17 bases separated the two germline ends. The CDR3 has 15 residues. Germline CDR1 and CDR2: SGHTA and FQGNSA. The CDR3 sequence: CASSRTKTGNYEQYF. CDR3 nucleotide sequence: TGTGCCAGCAGCCGGACTAAGACAGGGAACTACGAGCAGTACTTC.

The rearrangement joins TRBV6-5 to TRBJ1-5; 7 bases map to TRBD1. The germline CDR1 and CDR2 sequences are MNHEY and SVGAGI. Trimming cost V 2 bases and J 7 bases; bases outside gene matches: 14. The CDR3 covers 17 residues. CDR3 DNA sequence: TGTGCCAGCAGTTACCCCGCCCTCACAGGGGTTGAGCAGCCCCAGCATTTT. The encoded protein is CASSYPALTGVEQPQHF.

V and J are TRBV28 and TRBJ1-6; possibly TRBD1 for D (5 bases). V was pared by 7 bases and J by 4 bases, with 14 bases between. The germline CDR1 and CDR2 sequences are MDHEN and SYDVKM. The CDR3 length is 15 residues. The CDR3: CASTQFQGYNSPLHF. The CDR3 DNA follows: TGTGCCAGCACTCAGTTCCAGGGATATAATTCACCCCTCCACTTT.